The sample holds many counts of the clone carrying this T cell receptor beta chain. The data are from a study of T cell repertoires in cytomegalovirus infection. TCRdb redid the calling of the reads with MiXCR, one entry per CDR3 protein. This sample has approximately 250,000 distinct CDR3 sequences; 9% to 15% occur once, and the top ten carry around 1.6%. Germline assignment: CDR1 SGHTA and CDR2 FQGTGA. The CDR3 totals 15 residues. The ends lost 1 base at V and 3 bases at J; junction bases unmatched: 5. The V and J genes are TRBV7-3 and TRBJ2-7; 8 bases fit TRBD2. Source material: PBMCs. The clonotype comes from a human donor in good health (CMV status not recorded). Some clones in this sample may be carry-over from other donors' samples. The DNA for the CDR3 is TGTGCCAGCAGCTTAAGCCGGGGGGGCAACTACGAGCAGTACTTC. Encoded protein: CASSLSRGGNYEQYF.